Presented here are 2 T cell receptor beta chains from one specimen sequenced in a study of PD-1 blockade in mismatch repair-deficient tumors. TCRdb's copy holds only in-frame clones and misses some; the assay was immunoSEQ multiplex PCR. Among 80,000 to 130,000 clones, 82% were seen once, and the ten largest hold approximately 6.7%. The material sequenced was peripheral blood, taken approximately 35 weeks after starting pembrolizumab. The receptors shown here come from an adult with mismatch repair-deficient cancer.

The chain employs TRBV9 and TRBJ2-3, with TRBD2 matching over 9 bases. The CDR3 sequence is 17 residues long. The junction had 12 bases not matched to a gene; V was cut back by 3 bases and J by 4 bases. Germline V gene data show CDR1 as SGDLS and CDR2 as YYNGEE. CDR3 DNA: TGTGCCAGCAGCGGCGACCTTAGCGGGAGACAGGCAGATACGCAGTATTTT. Translated, it gives CASSGDLSGRQADTQYF. Looking up the rest from reference TRBV9 and TRBJ2-3 gives the full variable domain: DSGVTQTPKHLITATGQRVTLRCSPRSGDLSVYWYQQSLDQGLQFLIQYYNGEERAKGNILERFSAQQFPDLHSELNLSSLELGDSALYFCASSGDLSGRQADTQYFGPGTRLTVL.

The chain employs TRBV11-2 and TRBJ1-2; D not certain. V was shortened by 4 bases and J by 7 bases, with 10 bases between the two germline ends. CDR3 length equals 12 residues. CDR1 SGHAT and CDR2 FQNNGV come from the germline V gene. In nucleotides, the CDR3 is TGTGCCAGCAGCTCCGAAGGGTCTGGCTACACCTTC. This encodes CASSSEGSGYTF.